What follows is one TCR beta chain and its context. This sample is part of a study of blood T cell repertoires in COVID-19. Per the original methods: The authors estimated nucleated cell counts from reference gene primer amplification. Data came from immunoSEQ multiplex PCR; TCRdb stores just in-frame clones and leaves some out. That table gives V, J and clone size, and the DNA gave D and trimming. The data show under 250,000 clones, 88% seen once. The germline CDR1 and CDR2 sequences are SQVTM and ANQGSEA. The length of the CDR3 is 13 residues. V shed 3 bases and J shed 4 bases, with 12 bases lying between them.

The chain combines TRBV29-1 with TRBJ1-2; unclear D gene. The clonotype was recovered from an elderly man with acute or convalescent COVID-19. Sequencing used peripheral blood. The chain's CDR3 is CSVDPQNPYGYTF. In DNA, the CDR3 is TGCAGCGTTGATCCCCAGAACCCCTATGGCTACACCTTC.